This is a list of T cell receptor beta chains from one sample in a study of shared clonotypes between healthy human individuals. Sequenced by immunoSEQ multiplex PCR; TCRdb stores in-frame clones only, minus some. The repertoire holds about 2 million clones, with just under 95% as singletons. Sequences were obtained from naive CD8+ T cells sorted from blood. These receptors were collected from a man between 18 and 35 years old in good health. Both conserved end residues are part of each CDR3. The D gene is left open where the match is weak. Clone sizes are given selectively: once, few, many, or a class where the clone is expanded.

DNA: TGTGCCAGCACCGTTAGCGGGGGGGCTAATGAGCAGTTCTTC
CDR3: CASTVSGGANEQFF
D: TRBD2
J: TRBJ2-1
V: TRBV6-5
size: NA

DNA: TGTGCCAGCAGTTACTGGGGACTAGCGGAAGACAATGAGCAGTTCTTC
CDR3: CASSYWGLAEDNEQFF
D: TRBD2
J: TRBJ2-1
V: TRBV6-5
size: NA

DNA: TGTGCCAGCAGTCACCGGGACACGGCTAACTATGGCTACACCTTC
CDR3: CASSHRDTANYGYTF
D: NA
J: TRBJ1-2
V: TRBV6-1
size: NA

DNA: TGTGCCAGCAGTTTATGGGGTGGACAGGGGGCTGGAAACACTGAAGCTTTCTTT
CDR3: CASSLWGGQGAGNTEAFF
D: TRBD1
J: TRBJ1-1
V: TRBV28
size: NA

DNA: TGTGCCAGCTCACCAGAGAGAGGACTAGCGGTCACAGATACGCAGTATTTT
CDR3: CASSPERGLAVTDTQYF
D: TRBD2
J: TRBJ2-3
V: TRBV18
size: NA

DNA: TGTGCCAGCAGCTTAGGTAAAGGACACATGAACACTGAAGCTTTCTTT
CDR3: CASSLGKGHMNTEAFF
D: NA
J: TRBJ1-1
V: TRBV7-9
size: NA

DNA: TGTGCCAGCAGCTTCGAGCGGGGGGTCGAGGAGACCCAGTACTTC
CDR3: CASSFERGVEETQYF
D: TRBD2
J: TRBJ2-5
V: TRBV7-9
size: NA

DNA: TGTGCCAGCATCCCGGGACAGGGGATCGGTGAGCAGTTCTTC
CDR3: CASIPGQGIGEQFF
D: TRBD1
J: TRBJ2-1
V: TRBV27
size: NA

DNA: TGTGCCAGCAGCTTGGCCGGGCAGGGTTCAGATACGCAGTATTTT
CDR3: CASSLAGQGSDTQYF
D: NA
J: TRBJ2-3
V: TRBV5-6
size: NA

DNA: TGTGCCAGCAGCTTAAATCCCCTCGAGCAGTACTTC
CDR3: CASSLNPLEQYF
D: NA
J: TRBJ2-7
V: TRBV12-2
size: NA

DNA: TGTGCCAGCAGCTCCCCTTCGGGACATCGCTACGAGCAGTACTTC
CDR3: CASSSPSGHRYEQYF
D: NA
J: TRBJ2-7
V: TRBV7-9
size: NA

DNA: TGTGCCAGCAGTGAGGGACAGGGGGTCCATTGGGGCTACACCTTC
CDR3: CASSEGQGVHWGYTF
D: TRBD1
J: TRBJ1-2
V: TRBV2
size: NA

DNA: TGTGCCAGCAGCAACACAAGCCTCTCCTACGAGCAGTACTTC
CDR3: CASSNTSLSYEQYF
D: NA
J: TRBJ2-7
V: TRBV21-1
size: NA

DNA: TGTGCCAGCAGTTTGACTAGCTGGCTAGGCGGGGAGCTGTTTTTT
CDR3: CASSLTSWLGGELFF
D: TRBD2
J: TRBJ2-2
V: TRBV27
size: NA

DNA: TGTGCCATCCTAGGACACTCTGGAAACACCATATATTTT
CDR3: CAILGHSGNTIYF
D: NA
J: TRBJ1-3
V: TRBV21-1
size: NA

DNA: TGCGCCAGCAGCTTGGAGGCAGGGGCCTACACTGAAGCTTTCTTT
CDR3: CASSLEAGAYTEAFF
D: NA
J: TRBJ1-1
V: TRBV5-1
size: NA

DNA: TGTGCCAGCAGTCCAACAGAGGTGGGCACCGGGGAGCTGTTTTTT
CDR3: CASSPTEVGTGELFF
D: NA
J: TRBJ2-2
V: TRBV28
size: NA

DNA: TGTGCCAGCAGCTTAGGGCAGGGAGGAGAGCAGTACTTC
CDR3: CASSLGQGGEQYF
D: NA
J: TRBJ2-7
V: TRBV7-9
size: NA

DNA: TGTGCCAGCATGTGGGACAGGGGGCCCTACGAGCAGTACTTC
CDR3: CASMWDRGPYEQYF
D: TRBD1
J: TRBJ2-7
V: TRBV5-6
size: NA

DNA: TGTGCCAGCACCAATCGGGCGTACGAGCAGTACTTC
CDR3: CASTNRAYEQYF
D: NA
J: TRBJ2-7
V: TRBV11-2
size: NA

DNA: TGTGCCAGCAGTTTAGGGGGCACCACAGATACGCAGTATTTT
CDR3: CASSLGGTTDTQYF
D: NA
J: TRBJ2-3
V: TRBV27
size: NA

DNA: TGTGCCAGCAGCTTCTTCCGAGGGCCGGAGTACAATGAGCAGTTCTTC
CDR3: CASSFFRGPEYNEQFF
D: NA
J: TRBJ2-1
V: TRBV14
size: NA

DNA: TGTGCCAGCAGCTTGCCTGATGGGACTTCGGGCTACACCTTC
CDR3: CASSLPDGTSGYTF
D: NA
J: TRBJ1-2
V: TRBV5-6
size: NA

DNA: TGTGCCAGCAGTGATCTAGCGGGATCCTACGAGCAGTACTTC
CDR3: CASSDLAGSYEQYF
D: TRBD2
J: TRBJ2-7
V: TRBV6-6
size: NA

DNA: TGTGCCAGCAGCCCGGACTACCAAGAGACCCAGTACTTC
CDR3: CASSPDYQETQYF
D: NA
J: TRBJ2-5
V: TRBV5-8
size: NA

DNA: TGTGCCAGCAGCATCGACAGGGGAAGCACAGATACGCAGTATTTT
CDR3: CASSIDRGSTDTQYF
D: TRBD1
J: TRBJ2-3
V: TRBV14
size: NA

DNA: TGTGCCAGCAGTGAATCACAGGAGTTCTACGAGCAGTACTTC
CDR3: CASSESQEFYEQYF
D: NA
J: TRBJ2-7
V: TRBV2
size: NA

DNA: TGTGCCAGCAGTCCTGTGAGAGCAGACAATGAGCAGTTCTTC
CDR3: CASSPVRADNEQFF
D: NA
J: TRBJ2-1
V: TRBV27
size: NA

DNA: TGTGCCAGTAGTAATGGCTATGGCTACACCTTC
CDR3: CASSNGYGYTF
D: NA
J: TRBJ1-2
V: TRBV19
size: NA

DNA: TGTGCCAGTAGTATAGGAAACGCCGTCGAGCAGTACTTC
CDR3: CASSIGNAVEQYF
D: NA
J: TRBJ2-7
V: TRBV19
size: NA

DNA: TGCGCCAGCATCAGTTCCTGGGGCGGCACTGAAGCTTTCTTT
CDR3: CASISSWGGTEAFF
D: NA
J: TRBJ1-1
V: TRBV5-1
size: NA

DNA: TGTGCCAGCAGCTTGCAGGGGGCGCTTTTCTACGAGCAGTACTTC
CDR3: CASSLQGALFYEQYF
D: TRBD1
J: TRBJ2-7
V: TRBV5-5
size: once

DNA: TGTGCCAGCAGTTTGGTAGGGGGGCTGGGCACCGGGGAGCTGTTTTTT
CDR3: CASSLVGGLGTGELFF
D: NA
J: TRBJ2-2
V: TRBV27
size: NA

DNA: TGTGCCAGCAGCTTTATGACAGGAAACGTGAACACTGAAGCTTTCTTT
CDR3: CASSFMTGNVNTEAFF
D: NA
J: TRBJ1-1
V: TRBV13
size: NA

DNA: TGCGCCAGCAGCCAAGATAACACAGATACGCAGTATTTT
CDR3: CASSQDNTDTQYF
D: NA
J: TRBJ2-3
V: TRBV4-1
size: once

DNA: TGTGCCAGCAGCCCTACAATCGTTACCTCCTACGAGCAGTACTTC
CDR3: CASSPTIVTSYEQYF
D: NA
J: TRBJ2-7
V: TRBV27
size: NA

DNA: TGTGCCAGTAGTATAGATCGGGAGACTGGGGCCAACGTCCTGACTTTC
CDR3: CASSIDRETGANVLTF
D: NA
J: TRBJ2-6
V: TRBV19
size: NA

DNA: TGTGCCAGCAGTTACGGGCGGGGGTCCTACGAGCAGTACTTC
CDR3: CASSYGRGSYEQYF
D: TRBD2
J: TRBJ2-7
V: TRBV6-5
size: NA

DNA: TGTGCCAGCATCCCCGAGGGCCGGGACGAGCAGTACTTC
CDR3: CASIPEGRDEQYF
D: NA
J: TRBJ2-7
V: TRBV2
size: NA

DNA: TGTGCCAGCAGTTCCCCCGTTATGAACACTGAAGCTTTCTTT
CDR3: CASSSPVMNTEAFF
D: NA
J: TRBJ1-1
V: TRBV27
size: NA

DNA: TGTGCCAGCAGCCCCCCCGAGGGCCCAATTCCTTACGAGCAGTACTTC
CDR3: CASSPPEGPIPYEQYF
D: NA
J: TRBJ2-7
V: TRBV11-2
size: NA